These T cell receptor beta chains were read from a single sample in a study of blood T cell repertoires in COVID-19. The table came from immunoSEQ multiplex PCR; TCRdb's copy has only in-frame clones and leaves some out. The table includes approximately 120,000 clones, approximately 83% detected once. Source material: peripheral blood. The receptors originated from a woman in her forties or fifties who had recovered from COVID-19. CDR3s include the opening cysteine and the closing phenylalanine or tryptophan. The order of the fields is V gene, J gene, CDR3 protein.

>TRBV3-1/TRBV3-2|TRBJ2-7
CASSPSEYGLAGAVEQYF
>TRBV5-1|TRBJ1-3
CASSPQGPHSGNTIYF
>TRBV2|TRBJ1-1
CASSFRGTNTEAFF
>TRBV19|TRBJ1-1
CASAGTGGTEAFF
>TRBV4-3|TRBJ2-2
CASSREAPSGSLGTGELFF
>TRBV6-5|TRBJ1-1
CASSFERRAEAFF
>TRBV19|TRBJ1-2
CASKTTTGNFYGYTF
>TRBV19|TRBJ2-1
CASSSSGTLDRGLF
>TRBV2|TRBJ1-2
CASSSSLGGSGYTF
>TRBV18|TRBJ2-1
CASCRLAGYHEQFF
>TRBV7-9|TRBJ2-7
CASSLDREAIDEQYF
>TRBV18|TRBJ1-1
CASSRLAGQQNKSPEAFF
>TRBV29-1|TRBJ1-2
CSVAGQYIGGYTF
>TRBV7-3|TRBJ2-2
CASSLGLAGVGELFF
>TRBV4-1|TRBJ1-1
CASSRTGELSEAFF
>TRBV7-8|TRBJ2-3
CASSYRDRISTDTQYF
>TRBV3-1/TRBV3-2|TRBJ2-1
CASSQRTLEQFF
>TRBV19|TRBJ1-4
CASSRRDRGDEKLFF
>TRBV15|TRBJ2-7
CATSSVKLAGTFEQYF
>TRBV7-9|TRBJ1-3
CATTGQSSGNTIYF
>TRBV5-4|TRBJ2-3
CASSSRRGRGTDTQYF
>TRBV28|TRBJ1-2
CASRYPGTGVYGYTF
>TRBV11-2|TRBJ2-4
CASSPLPTGKNIQYF
>TRBV19|TRBJ2-1
CASSIGGTGGYNEQFF
>TRBV30|TRBJ1-5
CAWSGGGAKWGNQPQHF
>TRBV30|TRBJ2-3
CAWCPGQGLADTQYF
>TRBV18|TRBJ1-2
CASSPSGGGKHGYTF
>TRBV7-9|TRBJ2-1
CASSFRDREGNEQFF
>TRBV3-1/TRBV3-2|TRBJ1-6
CASSWGQSSISPLHF
>TRBV30|TRBJ2-7
CAWRRGGIYEQYF
>TRBV5-5|TRBJ2-7
CASSLWFSSSYEQYF
>TRBV5-1|TRBJ2-1
CASSLIGTSGDKQFF
>TRBV11-3|TRBJ1-2
CASSTQGRYGYTF
>TRBV7-2|TRBJ1-4
CASSLVAGRTNEKLFF
>TRBV7-9|TRBJ1-2
CASSLGLNYGYTF
>TRBV4-2|TRBJ2-3
CASSLGLAGGIGTDTQYF
>TRBV2|TRBJ2-3
CASRPGLADTDTQYF
>TRBV20-1|TRBJ2-3
CSASRGGSDTQYF
>TRBV2|TRBJ2-1
CASQARNEQFF
>TRBV18|TRBJ2-6
CASSEGAGANVLTF